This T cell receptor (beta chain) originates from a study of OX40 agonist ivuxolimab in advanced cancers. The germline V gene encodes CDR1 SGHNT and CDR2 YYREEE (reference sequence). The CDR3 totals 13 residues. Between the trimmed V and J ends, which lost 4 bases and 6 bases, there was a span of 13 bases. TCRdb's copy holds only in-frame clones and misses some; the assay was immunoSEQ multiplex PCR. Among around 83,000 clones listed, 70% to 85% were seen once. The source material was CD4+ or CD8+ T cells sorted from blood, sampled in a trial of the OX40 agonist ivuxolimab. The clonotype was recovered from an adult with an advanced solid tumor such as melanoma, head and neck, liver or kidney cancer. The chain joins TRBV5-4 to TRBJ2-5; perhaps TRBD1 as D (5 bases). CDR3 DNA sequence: TGTGCCAGCAGCCCGATTGGGGCGCAGACCCAGTACTTC. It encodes CASSPIGAQTQYF.